These 11 T cell receptor beta chains share one sample of origin, sequenced in a study of cytomegalovirus exposure and HLA in healthy donors. Both 60 Vbeta primers and 13 Jbeta primers went into the PCR. Sequencing was performed with immunoSEQ multiplex PCR; in TCRdb, only in-frame clones are kept and a portion is missing. The data hold 150,000 to 200,000 clones, with around four fifths observed a single time. Source material: PBMCs. The origin of the receptors is a female donor in good health and CMV-seronegative.

The chain carries TRBV5-1 and TRBJ2-7; D is possibly TRBD1 (5 bases). From germline, CDR1 is SGHRS and CDR2 YFSETQ. Trimming cost V 1 base and J 3 bases, with 17 bases left between them. The CDR3 extends over 16 amino acids. CDR3 sequence reads: CASSLYGSQGLYEQYF. DNA of the CDR3: TGCGCCAGCAGCTTGTACGGTTCCCAGGGTCTCTACGAGCAGTACTTC.

V gene TRBV4-1 combines with J gene TRBJ1-2, with 7 bases identical to TRBD1. This CDR3 comprises 15 residues. The germline CDR1 and CDR2 sequences are MGHRA and YSYEKL. V dropped 6 bases and J dropped 0; count of bases not matched to a gene: 7. For the CDR3, the DNA is TGCGCCAGCAGTCCCTGGGGACAGCCTAACTATGGCTACACCTTC. It translates to CASSPWGQPNYGYTF.

The chain links TRBV19 to TRBJ1-4, with D uncertain. The germline CDR1 and CDR2 sequences are LNHDA and SQIVND (reference sequence). The CDR3 totals 14 residues. Trimming removed 4 bases from V and 7 bases from J, with 13 bases in between. In nucleotides, the CDR3 is TGTGCCAGTAGTAGGCGGGATGGTGCTGAAAAACTGTTTTTT. It yields the protein CASSRRDGAEKLFF. The entire variable domain, with the rest obtained from reference TRBV19 and TRBJ1-4, is as follows: DGGITQSPKYLFRKEGQNVTLSCEQNLNHDAMYWYRQDPGQGLRLIYYSQIVNDFQKGDIAEGYSVSREKKESFPLTVTSAQKNPTAFYLCASSRRDGAEKLFFGSGTQLSVL.

V gene TRBV7-2 combines with J gene TRBJ2-7; the D gene is possibly TRBD2 (6 bases). V was cut by 5 bases and J by 7 bases, with 15 bases left in between. CDR1 is SGHTA and CDR2 is FQGNSA in the germline V gene. The CDR3 has 13 residues. CDR3 nucleotides: TGTGCCAGCAGCCTTCCGGGAGCTAAAGAGCAGTACTTC. This codes for CASSLPGAKEQYF.

The gene calls are TRBV5-6 and TRBJ1-2, with D perhaps matching TRBD1 (5 bases). Trimming took off 7 bases at V and 8 bases at J, with 24 bases between the two ends. Germline values: CDR1 SGHDT, CDR2 YYEEEE. The CDR3 is 15 residues long. In nucleotides, the CDR3 is TGTGCCAGCTCATTCTCGGGGCGGGGGATGTTAGGCTACACCTTC. Protein sequence: CASSFSGRGMLGYTF.

The V and J genes are TRBV5-4 and TRBJ1-1; D gene unclear. CDR3 length: 13 amino acids. Trimming took off 2 bases at V and 5 bases at J, with 10 bases between the two ends. Germline V gene sequence: CDR1 SGHNT, CDR2 YYREEE (reference sequence). CDR3 DNA sequence: TGTGCCAGCAGCTTTGGCCTCGGGACTGAAGCTTTCTTT. It translates to CASSFGLGTEAFF.

The chain has TRBV18 and TRBJ1-4; D is possibly TRBD1 (6 bases). CDR3 length: 14 residues. V lost 3 bases and J lost 3, with 8 bases in between. Germline-derived CDR1 and CDR2 are KGHSH and LQKENI. CDR3 region: CASSPQGSNEKLFF. CDR3 in DNA: TGTGCCAGCTCACCTCAGGGGTCTAATGAAAAACTGTTTTTT.

The gene calls are TRBV10-1 and TRBJ1-2; 10 positions match TRBD1. Trimming cost V 8 bases and J 7 bases; bases outside gene matches: 13. Germline values: CDR1 WNHNN, CDR2 SYGVQD (reference sequence). This CDR3 contains 15 residues. The CDR3 loop is CASSPGQGYHRGYTF. The CDR3, as DNA: TGCGCCAGCTCTCCGGGACAGGGGTACCATCGTGGCTACACCTTC.

This chain links TRBV9 with TRBJ2-5, with TRBD1 matching 7 bases. The CDR3 length is 14 residues. Trimming at V came to 2 bases and at J to 4 bases, leaving 5 bases not matched to a gene. Germline V gene data show CDR1 as SGDLS and CDR2 as YYNGEE. The CDR3 DNA is TGTGCCAGCAGCGTGGAGACAGGGACAGAGACCCAGTACTTC. It yields the protein CASSVETGTETQYF.

The chain combines TRBV7-3 with TRBJ2-3; TRBD2 agrees at 13 bases. From germline, CDR1 is SGHTA and CDR2 FQGTGA. CDR3 length: 15 residues. V lost 5 bases and J lost 6; bases outside the gene matches: 5. This CDR3 is CASSVGTSGMDTQYF. CDR3 bases: TGTGCCAGCAGCGTGGGGACTAGCGGGATGGATACGCAGTATTTT.

The gene calls are TRBV5-4 and TRBJ1-2; 10 bases match TRBD1. V gave up 4 bases and J gave up 4 bases; unmatched junction bases: 7. CDR3 size: 15 residues. The germline CDR1 and CDR2 sequences are SGHNT and YYREEE (reference sequence). The CDR3 region is CASSDADRGSYGYTF. DNA for the CDR3: TGTGCCAGCAGCGACGCGGACAGGGGGTCCTATGGCTACACCTTC. Using reference TRBV5-4 and TRBJ1-2 for the parts outside the CDR3, the full variable domain is ETGVTQSPTHLIKTRGQQVTLRCSSQSGHNTVSWYQQALGQGPQFIFQYYREEENGRGNFPPRFSGLQFPNYSSELNVNALELDDSALYLCASSDADRGSYGYTFGSGTRLTVV.